This T cell receptor (beta chain) was sequenced in a study of blood T cell repertoires in COVID-19. Overall study context: Collection of acute and convalescent COVID-19 samples took place in the United States, Italy and Spain. Nucleic acid was either cDNA or gDNA, and it came from T cells, B-cell-depleted T cells, or PBMCs.

The V end was cut by 4 bases, the J end by 5 bases, with 17 bases between. There are 15 residues in the CDR3. Germline values: CDR1 LGHNA, CDR2 YNFKEQ. The protocol was immunoSEQ multiplex PCR, while the TCRdb copy is restricted to in-frame clones and leaves out a portion. The table lists under 150,000 clones, approximately 80% of them singletons. The source of this sequence is a woman of 80 years or more in a cohort sampled during active or convalescent COVID-19. This rearrangement joins TRBV4-2 to TRBJ1-1; D ambiguous. Sequencing used peripheral blood. This CDR3 is CASSLGTGSDTEAFF. DNA of the CDR3: TGTGCCAGCAGCCTCGGTACGGGGTCTGATACTGAAGCTTTCTTT.